Listed below are T cell receptor beta chains from one sample, sequenced in a study of T cell responses to AZD1222 COVID-19 vaccine. TCRdb keeps only in-frame clones here, not all; method: immunoSEQ multiplex PCR. Found here are some 53,000 clones, roughly 90% of them singletons; the top ten hold roughly 2.5%. Sequencing was performed on peripheral blood, taken 28 days after the second AZD1222 dose. These receptors all come from an adult who received the AZD1222 COVID-19 vaccine. Each CDR3 is given with its conserved first and last residue. D genes are given only for firm matches. Rows give clone size only sometimes, using once, few, many, or a class for an expanded clone.

d_call clone_size j_call v_call cdr3_nt cdr3_aa
. . TRBJ2-4 TRBV28 TGTGCCAGCAGTACTCCGAACGGGCTGAACATTCAGTACTTC CASSTPNGLNIQYF
TRBD1 once TRBJ1-2 TRBV9 TGTGCCAGCAGTGAGGGACAGGGAAGGGACTATGGCTACACCTTC CASSEGQGRDYGYTF
. once TRBJ2-5 TRBV18 TGTGCCAGCTCACCTGAAGAGACTAGGTTAGCCCAGTACTTC CASSPEETRLAQYF
. . TRBJ2-2 TRBV4-1 TGCGCCAGCAGCCAAGCAGGGATGGCCGGGGAGCTGTTTTTT CASSQAGMAGELFF
TRBD1 . TRBJ2-2 TRBV18 TGTGCCAGCTCACCAGGACAGGGAGCTGCCGGGGAGCTGTTTTTT CASSPGQGAAGELFF
. . TRBJ2-3 TRBV19 TGTGCCAGTAGAAAATCCGCGACGGGAGATACGCAGTATTTT CASRKSATGDTQYF
. . TRBJ1-1 TRBV6-6 TGTGCCAGCAGTTACGCGGGGGTCGGGAACACTGAAGCTTTCTTT CASSYAGVGNTEAFF
TRBD1 . TRBJ1-2 TRBV6-5 TGTGCCAGCAATCCTACAGGGGGCGGTGGCTACACCTTC CASNPTGGGGYTF
TRBD1 . TRBJ1-1 TRBV25-1 TGTGCCAGCCTACCCCGGACAGGGTCCACTGAAGCTTTCTTT CASLPRTGSTEAFF
TRBD2 once TRBJ2-5 TRBV15 TGTGCCACCACCCCGGGGCTAGCGGGAGTCGGGGAGACCCAGTACTTC CATTPGLAGVGETQYF
. . TRBJ2-3 TRBV27 TGTGCCAGCAGTTTGAGTGGGGCCGCCCGGGATACGCAGTATTTT CASSLSGAARDTQYF
. . TRBJ2-2 TRBV5-1 TGCGCCAGCACCCCGGGAAGGGGGGACGGGGAGCTGTTTTTT CASTPGRGDGELFF
. . TRBJ2-7 TRBV6-1 TGTGCCAGCAGTGAAATCGGGATTTTCGGCAGCTACGAGCAGTACTTC CASSEIGIFGSYEQYF
. . TRBJ1-4 TRBV30 TGTGCCTGGAGTGTAAACGACCAAAGGAACTCAAAACTGTTTTTT CAWSVNDQRNSKLFF
. . TRBJ2-7 TRBV5-1 TGCGCCAGCAGCTTGGCAGGCAGCTCCTACGAGCAGTACTTC CASSLAGSSYEQYF
. . TRBJ2-3 TRBV18 TGTGCCAGCTCACCGGAGGGAACTAGCACAGATACGCAGTATTTT CASSPEGTSTDTQYF
. . TRBJ2-7 TRBV28 TGTGCCAGCACACGACTGGGACGGGGGGCAAGCGAGCAGTACTTC CASTRLGRGASEQYF
. . TRBJ2-3 TRBV6-5 TGTGCCAGCAGGTCCGAGGTGGATACGCAGTATTTT CASRSEVDTQYF
. few TRBJ2-2 TRBV11-3 TGTGCCAGCAGCTTATTCGACACCCTGAACACCGGGGAGCTGTTTTTT CASSLFDTLNTGELFF
. . TRBJ1-1 TRBV5-1 TGCGCCAGCAGCTTGTCGACAACAAACACTGAAGCTTTCTTT CASSLSTTNTEAFF
. . TRBJ2-7 TRBV30 TGTGCCTGGAGTTCCCCTTTGGGCGAGCAGTACTTC CAWSSPLGEQYF
TRBD2 . TRBJ2-1 TRBV29-1 TGCAGCGTTGTGACTAGCGGGAGAAATGAGCAGTTCTTC CSVVTSGRNEQFF
. . TRBJ2-7 TRBV18 TGTGCCAGCTCACCACCTACCTACGAGCAGTACTTC CASSPPTYEQYF
. . TRBJ1-2 TRBV5-4 TGTGCCAGCAGCTTGGAACCGAACTATGGCTACACCTTC CASSLEPNYGYTF
. . TRBJ2-2 TRBV19 TGTGCCAGTAGTATATCCGGGCTCCCGCCCGGGGAGCTGTTTTTT CASSISGLPPGELFF
. once TRBJ1-5 TRBV5-6 TGTGCCAGCAGCTTGTACTTACAGGAGGATCAGCCCCAGCATTTT CASSLYLQEDQPQHF
TRBD1 . TRBJ2-2 TRBV28 TGTGCCAGCAGTGCCCCGACAGGGTTCGGGGCGGGGGAGCTGTTTTTT CASSAPTGFGAGELFF